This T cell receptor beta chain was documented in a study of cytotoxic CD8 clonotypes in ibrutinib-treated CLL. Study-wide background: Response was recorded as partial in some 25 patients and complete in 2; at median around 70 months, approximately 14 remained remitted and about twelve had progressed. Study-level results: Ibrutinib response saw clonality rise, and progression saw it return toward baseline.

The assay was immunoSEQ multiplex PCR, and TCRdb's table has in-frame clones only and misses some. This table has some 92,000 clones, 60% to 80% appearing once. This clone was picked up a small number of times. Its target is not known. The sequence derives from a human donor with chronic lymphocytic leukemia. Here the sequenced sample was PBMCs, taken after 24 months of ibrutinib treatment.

The CDR3 DNA is TGTGCCAGCAGCGAGGACAGGGCCTACTATGGCTACACCTTC. Amino acids: CASSEDRAYYGYTF. This rearrangement joins TRBV5-4 to TRBJ1-2, with TRBD1 identical over 8 bases. The CDR3 contains 14 residues. Germline V CDR1 and CDR2: SGHNT, YYREEE (reference sequence). Trimming at V came to 4 bases and at J to 3 bases, leaving 5 bases not matched to a gene.